One and the same sample provided the 19 T cell receptor beta chains below, sequenced in a study of yellow fever vaccine responses in identical twins. TCRdb called the RT-PCR reads again in MiXCR, with one record for every CDR3 protein. Recorded for this sample: dozens of distinct CDR3 sequences. The specimen comprised T cells from blood (PBMCs), unsorted or a sorted subset (not recorded which), sampled before or after yellow fever vaccination (not recorded which). The receptors stem from a woman between 18 and 30 years old who received the yellow fever vaccine.

This clonotype is hyperexpanded by share. The rearrangement joins TRBV21-1 to TRBJ2-5; the table's D call of TRBD2 was not tested on the DNA. TRBV21-1 is noted as a pseudogene. CDR3 size: 14 residues. CDR3 bases: TGTGCCAGCAGCACGACGGCAGGGAAAGAGACCCAGTACTTC. Its protein is CASSTTAGKETQYF.

By its share, this clonotype is hyperexpanded. V gene TRBV6-1 combines with J gene TRBJ2-2, with 7 positions matching TRBD1. The CDR3 is 16 amino acids. With V trimmed by 6 bases and J by 0 bases, 7 bases remained unmatched. Germline loops: CDR1 MNHNS, CDR2 SASEGT. The CDR3 coding sequence is TGTGCCAGCAGCCGTGGACAGGTGGCGAACACCGGGGAGCTGTTTTTT. Protein product: CASSRGQVANTGELFF.

In its sample, this clonotype is hyperexpanded. The chain has TRBV28 and TRBJ1-2, with D possibly matching TRBD1 (5 bases). V dropped 2 bases and J dropped 6 bases, with 7 bases sitting between them. The V gene's germline CDR1 is MDHEN and CDR2 SYDVKM. The CDR3 length is 12 residues. CDR3 nucleotides: TGTGCCAGCAGTTTACAGGGCAATGGCTACACCTTC. This translates into CASSLQGNGYTF.

The V call is TRBV5-4, the J call TRBJ2-5; D gene unclear. The ends were cut back, 2 bases at V and 5 bases at J, with 13 bases in the middle. The CDR3 is 14 amino acids. The V gene's germline CDR1 is SGHNT and CDR2 YYREEE (reference sequence). The CDR3 protein is CASSLFGLGETQYF. DNA of the CDR3: TGTGCCAGCAGCTTATTCGGGTTAGGTGAGACCCAGTACTTC. Looking up the rest from reference TRBV5-4 and TRBJ2-5 gives the full variable domain: ETGVTQSPTHLIKTRGQQVTLRCSSQSGHNTVSWYQQALGQGPQFIFQYYREEENGRGNFPPRFSGLQFPNYSSELNVNALELDDSALYLCASSLFGLGETQYFGPGTRLLVL.

This clonotype qualifies as large. V usage is TRBV11-3 and J usage is TRBJ2-1, with D uncertain. Germline assignment: CDR1 SGHNT and CDR2 YENEEA. The CDR3 spans 15 residues. The ends were cut back, 5 bases at V and 0 bases at J, with 11 bases in the middle. CDR3 coding DNA: TGTGCCAGCAGCCGTATTCGAGCCTCCTACAATGAGCAGTTCTTC. Translating it yields CASSRIRASYNEQFF.

This clonotype ranks as hyperexpanded (1% or more). V gene TRBV11-3 combines with J gene TRBJ2-3; D gene uncertain. This CDR3 region has 12 residues. Germline V lookup: CDR1 SGHNT, CDR2 YENEEA. Trimming took off 2 bases at V and 2 bases at J, with 2 bases between the two ends. This CDR3 is CASSLFTDTQYF. The CDR3 coding sequence is TGTGCCAGCAGCTTATTCACAGATACGCAGTATTTT.

This clonotype rates as hyperexpanded. The V call is TRBV28, the J call TRBJ1-2; D is perhaps TRBD1 (6 bases). The CDR3 has 14 residues. Germline-derived CDR1 and CDR2 are MDHEN and SYDVKM. Trimming took off 2 bases at V and 6 bases at J, with 13 bases between the two ends. In DNA, the CDR3 is TGTGCCAGCAGTTTAAACAGGGAGGTCCATGGCTACACCTTC. This encodes CASSLNREVHGYTF.

This clonotype is labeled as large. The rearrangement joins TRBV6-1 to TRBJ2-5; either TRBD1 or TRBD2 may supply D (7 bases each). Between the trimmed V and J ends, which lost 3 bases and 7 bases, there was a span of 15 bases. The V gene's germline CDR1 is MNHNS and CDR2 SASEGT. This CDR3 region has 14 residues. In DNA, the CDR3 is TGTGCCAGCAGTGAGGGGGGGACAGCGAGGACCCAGTACTTC. This gives the protein CASSEGGTARTQYF.

Relative to its sample, this clonotype is hyperexpanded (1% or more). This chain links TRBV6-5 with TRBJ2-7; tentatively, D is TRBD2 (5 bases). This CDR3 spans 15 amino acids. The V gene's germline CDR1 is MNHEY and CDR2 SVGAGI. V lost 0 bases to trimming and J lost 2 bases, with 11 bases between them. CDR3 residues: CASSYSYGETYEQYF. The CDR3 DNA reads TGTGCCAGCAGTTACTCGTACGGGGAGACCTACGAGCAGTACTTC.

This clonotype is categorized as large. The chain is built from TRBV29-1 and TRBJ2-7; 7 bases fit TRBD1. Germline CDR1 SQVTM, CDR2 ANQGSEA. The J segment lost 4 bases and the V segment lost 6 bases, leaving 6 bases of the junction unmatched. This CDR3 comprises 12 residues. The CDR3 region has the DNA TGCAGCGTCCAAGGGGGCGGGTACGAGCAGTACTTC. This codes for CSVQGGGYEQYF.

Within the sample, this clonotype is hyperexpanded (1% or more). This sequence joins TRBV7-2 and TRBJ1-2; D gene uncertain. Germline loops: CDR1 SGHTA, CDR2 FQGNSA. With 4 bases removed from V and 4 bases from J, the gap between germline ends came to 7 bases. The CDR3 spans 12 residues. CDR3 sequence reads: CASSSDSYGYTF. Here the CDR3 DNA reads TGTGCCAGCAGCTCCGACTCCTATGGCTACACCTTC.

This clonotype is deemed large. The CDR3 loop reads CASSLLDRGSRVNDNEQFF. As DNA, the CDR3 is TGTGCCAGCAGTTTGCTAGACAGGGGGAGCCGGGTAAACGACAATGAGCAGTTCTTC. This chain joins TRBV12-3 or TRBV12-4 and TRBJ2-1; 9 nucleotides align to TRBD1. The CDR3 runs to 19 residues. The V and J ends lost 3 bases and 5 bases, in that order; junction bases with no gene match: 17.

This clonotype is large within its sample. This chain joins TRBV28 and TRBJ2-7; TRBD2 matches at 8 bases. Per germline, CDR1 MDHEN and CDR2 SYDVKM. Trimming at V came to 8 bases and at J to 0 bases, leaving 6 bases not matched to a gene. The CDR3 is 14 amino acids. CDR3 coding DNA: TGTGCCAGCCTTAGCGGGGCGAGCTCCTACGAGCAGTACTTC. It specifies CASLSGASSYEQYF.

By share of the sample, this clonotype is hyperexpanded. This chain uses TRBV12-3 or TRBV12-4 with TRBJ1-5, with D possibly matching TRBD1 (5 bases). V lost 3 bases and J 2 bases, leaving 8 bases between the germline ends. The CDR3 extends over 14 amino acids. The CDR3 region has the DNA TGTGCCAGCAGTTTCATGGGGGGCAATCAGCCCCAGCATTTT. It encodes CASSFMGGNQPQHF.

In its sample, this clonotype ranks as large. The genes are TRBV2 and TRBJ1-1; D is undetermined. Germline assignment: CDR1 SNHLY and CDR2 FYNNEI. This CDR3 contains 12 residues. Deletions cut 5 bases from V and 3 bases from J, with 7 bases between. CDR3 residues: CASSYLYTEAFF. The DNA of the CDR3 is TGTGCCAGCAGTTACCTCTACACTGAAGCTTTCTTT.

This clonotype is classed as large. The rearrangement joins TRBV15 to TRBJ2-6; TRBD2 might be the D (6 bases). The germline CDR1 and CDR2 sequences are LNHNV and YYDKDF (reference sequence). This CDR3 is built from 15 residues. V gave up 4 bases and J gave up 2 bases, with 9 bases separating them. CDR3 nucleotides: TGTGCCACCAGCATCGGGGGAACTGGGGCCAACGTCCTGACTTTC. Translated: CATSIGGTGANVLTF. Full variable domain (rest looked up from reference TRBV15 and TRBJ2-6): DAMVIQNPRYQVTQFGKPVTLSCSQTLNHNVMYWYQQKSSQAPKLLFHYYDKDFNNEADTPDNFQSRRPNTSFCFLDIRSPGLGDTAMYLCATSIGGTGANVLTFGAGSRLTVL.

This clonotype is classed as large. The DNA for the CDR3 is TGTGCCAGTAGCGACAGGTGGGATCAGCCCCAGCATTTT. The encoded protein is CASSDRWDQPQHF. The chain joins TRBV19 to TRBJ1-5, with a tentative D call TRBD1 (6 bases). CDR1 is LNHDA and CDR2 is SQIVND in the germline V gene (reference sequence). The CDR3 loop spans 13 amino acids. The germline V and J ends were trimmed by 6 bases and 5 bases, with 11 bases remaining between them.

This clonotype is classed as large. The chain links TRBV7-3 to TRBJ1-2, with TRBD1 as a possible D gene (5 bases). The CDR3 covers 15 residues. CDR1 SGHTA and CDR2 FQGTGA come from the germline V gene. V was trimmed by 1 base and J by 6 bases, leaving 15 bases between them. The CDR3: CASSLSSARVDGYTF. In nucleotides, the CDR3 is TGTGCCAGCAGCTTAAGCTCGGCCAGGGTGGATGGCTACACCTTC.

This rearrangement joins TRBV11-3 to TRBJ2-3; no definite D call. Germline CDR1 reads SGHNT; CDR2 reads YENEEA. The CDR3 extends over 12 amino acids. V lost 4 bases and J lost 4, with 6 bases in between. DNA for the CDR3: TGTGCCAGCAGCTATTTCGCAGATACGCAGTATTTT. It encodes CASSYFADTQYF.